The present T cell receptor (beta chain) was sequenced within a study of T cell responses to AZD1222 COVID-19 vaccine. Study overall: Pooled in the analysis were second doses at about 4 or about 12 weeks.

Study results and limitations: Females made up more of the donors, who were largely white British, and clonal diversity may have come out too low.

Clones were sequenced by immunoSEQ multiplex PCR, and TCRdb holds only the in-frame ones, with some missing. This table holds 60,000 to 80,000 clones, roughly 89% found once. To note about this clone: What it binds is unknown.

The receptor comes from an adult in good health. This sample comprised peripheral blood, obtained on day 0 of AZD1222 vaccination.

The CDR3 coding sequence is TGCGCCAGCAGCTATTCAGCTGGGAATGAGCAGTTCTTC. Its protein is CASSYSAGNEQFF. V usage is TRBV5-1 and J usage is TRBJ2-1; D is unresolved. The germline CDR1 and CDR2 sequences are SGHRS and YFSETQ. The length of the CDR3 is 13 residues. V shed 3 bases and J shed 7 bases, with 11 bases lying between them. The whole variable domain, filled in from reference TRBV5-1 and TRBJ2-1, reads KAGVTQTPRYLIKTRGQQVTLSCSPISGHRSVSWYQQTPGQGLQFLFEYFSETQRNKGNFPGRFSGRQFSNSRSEMNVSTLELGDSALYLCASSYSAGNEQFFGPGTRLTVL.